This T cell receptor (beta chain) was captured in a study of regulatory T cells in long-lasting Graves disease. Study at large: Antithyroid drug exposure in newly diagnosed Graves' patients had lasted under 3 months.

This clonotype was counted a few times. The antigen remains undetermined. CDR1 and CDR2 (germline): MNHNS, SASEGT. V lost 6 bases and J 2 bases, leaving 10 bases between the germline ends. The length of the CDR3 is 13 residues. Time point specified: newly diagnosed GD, antithyroid drugs for less than 3 months. The TCR library was made from RNA that had been extracted from PBMCs in TRIzol. Libraries of TCR beta came from iRepertoire HTBI primers plus Arm-PCR of CDR3 regions. TCRdb re-analysed the multiplex PCR reads in MiXCR, keeping a single row per CDR3 protein. This sample has a few hundred thousand distinct CDR3 sequences, with approximately 15% found just once. Notes on the study in general: Newly diagnosed Graves' patients had higher TCR diversity than persistent ones. TRBV28, TRBJ1-2 and TRBJ2-5 emerged as the favored segments in persistent disease.

This same sample was also part of a study on T cells in Graves' hyperthyroidism and ophthalmopathy. That report notes: Ophthalmopathy and stable hyperthyroidism were told apart by a 13 V-J model.

The TCR was taken from a man between 40 and 49 years old with Graves disease. This specimen was peripheral blood mononuclear cells (PBMCs), taken at new diagnosis, from a patient treated with antithyroid drugs. V gene TRBV6-1 combines with J gene TRBJ1-2, with D possibly TRBD1 on 5 matching bases. As DNA, the CDR3 is TGTGCCAGCAGGCCGGGACGGAACTATGGCTACACCTTC. It is translated as CASRPGRNYGYTF.